This entry features one TCR beta chain sequence. The clone's antigen remains unknown. No qualities accompany the bases; no much larger clone lies one base away. The data belong to a study of response to subunit inactivated influenza vaccine (dated by TCRdb to the late 2010s). Study-level background: Deep quantitative T cell receptor repertoire profiling was used in the study to track responses to a trivalent subunit inactivated influenza vaccine. Study-wide conclusions, independent of this receptor: According to the authors, only a limited number of new T cells may be recruited by each seasonal influenza vaccination.

Via the germline V gene, CDR1 is WSHSY and CDR2 SAAADI. Trimming at the junction amounts to 2 bases on V and 5 bases on J, and the germline ends lie 22 bases apart. Inclusive of the bounding cysteine and phenylalanine, the CDR3 is 17 residues long. Only CDR3 DNA remains: 51 bases, in frame from the first base. Libraries were constructed by RT-PCR. Sequenced using an Illumina HiSeq 2500. TCRdb redid the processing of the public reads, applying fastp at Q25 and MiXCR, and retained in-frame beta chains. Each record represents a unique CDR3 protein, reported with the most common genes and DNA among its rows. This sample gives about 520,000 distinct CDR3 sequences in total; 7.2% of them show up just once. The ten largest clones take up around 12% of the sample.

Sequencing was performed on PBMCs from blood, taken 23 months after vaccination. The sequence came from a man aged 50 to 69 who received an inactivated influenza vaccine. Donor details come from another sample of the same person, matched by shared clones. The receptor chain draws on TRBV10-2 and TRBJ2-7; TRBD1 is a weak D gene call, 6 bases matching. The CDR3 sequence is CASSEKFGTRGLDEQYF. In nucleotide form, the sequence is TGCGCCAGCAGTGAGAAATTCGGGACAAGGGGTTTGGACGAGCAGTACTTC.